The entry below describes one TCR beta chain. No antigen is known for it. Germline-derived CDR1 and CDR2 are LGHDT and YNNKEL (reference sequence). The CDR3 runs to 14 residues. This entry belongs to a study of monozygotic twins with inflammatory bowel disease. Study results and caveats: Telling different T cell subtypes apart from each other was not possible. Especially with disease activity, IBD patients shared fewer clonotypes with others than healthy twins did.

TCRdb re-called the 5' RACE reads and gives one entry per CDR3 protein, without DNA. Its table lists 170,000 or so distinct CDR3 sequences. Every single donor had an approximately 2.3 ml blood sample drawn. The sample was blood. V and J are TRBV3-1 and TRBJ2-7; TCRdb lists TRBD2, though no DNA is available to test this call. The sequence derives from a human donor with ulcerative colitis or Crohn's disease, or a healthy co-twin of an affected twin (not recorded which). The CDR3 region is CASSPGLDSYEQYF.